This TCR beta chain emerged from a study of blood T cell repertoires in COVID-19. Whole-study context: Researchers got acute and convalescent COVID-19 samples from the United States, Italy and Spain. T cells, B-cell-depleted T cells, or PBMCs provided the cDNA or gDNA that served as material.

Seattle enrolled patients during active infection and tracked them longitudinally. In the original workflow: Amplification with reference gene primers provided the estimates of nucleated cell counts. Generated by immunoSEQ multiplex PCR, the TCRdb table keeps only in-frame clones and is missing some. V and J calls and clone size are copied from that table; D and trimming were computed from the DNA. The table lists 300,000 to 400,000 clones, about nine tenths of them singletons. The CDR3 contains 15 residues. V was pared by 4 bases and J by 6 bases, with 5 bases of the junction left unmatched. Germline-derived CDR1 and CDR2 are MNHEY and SVGAGI.

The gene calls are TRBV6-5 and TRBJ2-2; 10 bases agree with TRBD2. This clonotype was sampled from a woman between 50 and 59 years old with COVID-19, enrolled during active disease. Material: peripheral blood. CDR3 sequence (DNA): TGTGCCAGCAGTTGGACTAGCGGACTACCCGGGGAGCTGTTTTTT. This codes for CASSWTSGLPGELFF.